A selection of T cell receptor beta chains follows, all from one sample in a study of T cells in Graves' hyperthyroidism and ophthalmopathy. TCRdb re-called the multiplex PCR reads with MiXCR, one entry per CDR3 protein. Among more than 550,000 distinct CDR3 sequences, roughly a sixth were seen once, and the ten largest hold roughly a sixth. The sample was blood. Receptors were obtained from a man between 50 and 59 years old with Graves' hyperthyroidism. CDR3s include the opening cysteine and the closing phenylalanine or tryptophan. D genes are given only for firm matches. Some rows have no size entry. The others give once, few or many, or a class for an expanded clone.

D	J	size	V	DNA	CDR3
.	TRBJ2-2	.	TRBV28	TGTGCCAGCTGGATGTACAGCACCGGGGAGCTGTTTTTT	CASWMYSTGELFF
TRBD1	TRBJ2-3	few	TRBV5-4	TGTGCCAGCAGCTTTACTGACAGGGGAACAGATACGCAGTATTTT	CASSFTDRGTDTQYF
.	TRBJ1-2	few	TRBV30	TGTGCCTGCAGTGTACCGGGCCCTAGTGTCTATGGCTACACCTTC	CACSVPGPSVYGYTF
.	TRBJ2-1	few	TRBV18	TGTGCCAGCTCACCAAGTCGACAGTTAACCTACAATGAGCAGTTCTTC	CASSPSRQLTYNEQFF
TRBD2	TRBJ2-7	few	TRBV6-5	TGTGCCAGCAGTTACCTTACTAGCGGGGGTGCTGAGCAGTACTTC	CASSYLTSGGAEQYF
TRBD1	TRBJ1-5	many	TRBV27	TGTGCCAGCAGTATGACAGGGTTTGGCAATCAGCCCCAGCATTTT	CASSMTGFGNQPQHF
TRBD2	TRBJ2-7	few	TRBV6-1	TGTGCCAGCAGGTCCGGGACTAGCGTTCCCGAGCAGTACTTC	CASRSGTSVPEQYF
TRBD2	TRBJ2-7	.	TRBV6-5	TGTGCCAGCAGTTACACCCTTACTAGCGGGAGTTACCACGAGCAGTACTTC	CASSYTLTSGSYHEQYF
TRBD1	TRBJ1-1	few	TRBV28	TGTGCCAGCGGAACAGGGGGCGCTGAGGGTCGAACTGAAGCTTTCTTT	CASGTGGAEGRTEAFF
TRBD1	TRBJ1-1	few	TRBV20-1	TGCAGTGCCCTTGGGCCGGGACAGGACATCATGAACACTGAAGCTTTCTTT	CSALGPGQDIMNTEAFF
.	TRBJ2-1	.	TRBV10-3	TGTGCCATCAGTGAGTCGGTTTCTCCCCTAGAGTTCTTC	CAISESVSPLEFF
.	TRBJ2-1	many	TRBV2	TGTGCCAGCAGTGAAGCTTGGGTAGATGAGCAGTTCTTC	CASSEAWVDEQFF
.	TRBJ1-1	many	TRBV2	TGTGCCAGCAGGGGGACGGCCTGGGACACTGAAGCTTTCTTT	CASRGTAWDTEAFF
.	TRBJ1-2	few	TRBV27	TGTGCCAGCGGCACGGACAGACAGTTCTATGGCTACACCTTC	CASGTDRQFYGYTF
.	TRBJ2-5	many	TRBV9	TGTGCCAGCAGCCCAAAGGGGACGGGCGAGACCCAGTACTTC	CASSPKGTGETQYF
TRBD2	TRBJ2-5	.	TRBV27	TGTGCCAGCAGTCCGTTCGGGACTAGCGGGAGTTTGGGAGAGACCCAGTACTTC	CASSPFGTSGSLGETQYF
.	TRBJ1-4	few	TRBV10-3	TGTGCCATCAGCCCGCAATATCCCGGGGGACCTAATGAAAAACTGTTTTTT	CAISPQYPGGPNEKLFF
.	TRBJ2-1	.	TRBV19	TGTGCCAGTAGTGCTACTAGGGGGAGCTCCTACAATGAGCAGTTCTTC	CASSATRGSSYNEQFF
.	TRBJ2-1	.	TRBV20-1	TGCAGTGCTAGTCGAGAGGGGCGAAGTGAGCAGTTCTTC	CSASREGRSEQFF
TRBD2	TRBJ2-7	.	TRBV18	TGTGCCAGCTCAGTCGGACTAGCAAACGAGCAGTACTTC	CASSVGLANEQYF